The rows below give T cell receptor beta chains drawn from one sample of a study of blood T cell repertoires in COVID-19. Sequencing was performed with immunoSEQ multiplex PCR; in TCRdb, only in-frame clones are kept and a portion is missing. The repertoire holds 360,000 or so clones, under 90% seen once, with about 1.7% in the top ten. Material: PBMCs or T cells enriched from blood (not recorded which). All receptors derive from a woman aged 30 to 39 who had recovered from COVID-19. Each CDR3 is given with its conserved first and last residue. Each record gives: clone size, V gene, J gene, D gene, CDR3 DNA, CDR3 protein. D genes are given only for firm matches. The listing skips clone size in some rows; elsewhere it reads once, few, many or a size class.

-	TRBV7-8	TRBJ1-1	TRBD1	TGTGCCAGCAGCTCCGGACAGGACGAAGCTTTCTTT	CASSSGQDEAFF
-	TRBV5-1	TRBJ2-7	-	TGCGCCAGCAGCTTGATTCCGGGTTCGATCTACGAGCAGTACTTC	CASSLIPGSIYEQYF
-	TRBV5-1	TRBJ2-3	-	TGCGCCAGCAGCTTGGTAGGTTTGCGGTTGGGCACAGATACGCAGTATTTT	CASSLVGLRLGTDTQYF
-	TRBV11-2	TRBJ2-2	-	TGTGCCAGCAGCTTCCCGAGGGCGAACACCGGGGAGCTGTTTTTT	CASSFPRANTGELFF
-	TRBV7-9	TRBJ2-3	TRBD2	TGTGCCAGCAGCCCGACTAGCGGGGGTATAGATACGCAGTATTTT	CASSPTSGGIDTQYF
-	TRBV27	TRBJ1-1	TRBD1	TGTGCCAGCAGTTTTATAGGGGGCCGGAACACTGAAGCTTTCTTT	CASSFIGGRNTEAFF
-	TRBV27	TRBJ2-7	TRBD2	TGTGCCAGCAGTTCCCTGGCTAGCGGGGACTACGAGCAGTACTTC	CASSSLASGDYEQYF
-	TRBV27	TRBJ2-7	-	TGTGCCAGCAGTCTAACCACCGGGGGCTCCTACGAGCAGTACTTC	CASSLTTGGSYEQYF
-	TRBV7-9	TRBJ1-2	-	TGTGCCAGCAGCTCGACCACCGGGACACTTCATACAAACTATGGCTACACCTTC	CASSSTTGTLHTNYGYTF
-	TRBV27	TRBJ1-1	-	TGTGCCAGCAGTCTAGGGGGGGAGCCAGGGAGCACTGAAGCTTTCTTT	CASSLGGEPGSTEAFF
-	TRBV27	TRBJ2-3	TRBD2	TGTGCCAGCAGGTTAGCGGGAGGGCCTGATACGCAGTATTTT	CASRLAGGPDTQYF
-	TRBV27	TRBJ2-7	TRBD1	TGTGCCAGCAGTAGGACAGGATGGACCTACGAGCAGTACTTC	CASSRTGWTYEQYF
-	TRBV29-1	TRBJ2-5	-	TGCAGCGTTGGATTCGCGGGACGAGAGACCCAGTACTTC	CSVGFAGRETQYF
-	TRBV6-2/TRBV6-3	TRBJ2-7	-	TGTGCCAGCAGTACCCCAGGGTACGAGCAGTACTTC	CASSTPGYEQYF
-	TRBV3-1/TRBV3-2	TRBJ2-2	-	TGTGCCAGCAGCCAAGTCTCCGGGGAGCTGTTTTTT	CASSQVSGELFF
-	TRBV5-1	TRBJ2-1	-	TGCGCCAGCAGCCTCGGAGGGCAGAGATACAATGAGCAGTTCTTC	CASSLGGQRYNEQFF
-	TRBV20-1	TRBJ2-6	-	TGCAGTGGGGCCCGGGGCAACGTCCTGACTTTC	CSGARGNVLTF
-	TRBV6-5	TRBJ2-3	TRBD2	TGTGCCAGCAGAAGACTAGCAGAAACAGATACGCAGTATTTT	CASRRLAETDTQYF
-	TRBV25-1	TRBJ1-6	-	TGTGCCAGCAGTGATTCGTCGGTTTATTCACCCCTCCACTTT	CASSDSSVYSPLHF
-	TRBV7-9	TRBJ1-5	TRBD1	TGTGCCAGCAGCTTAGGGTCCGGGACAGGGCATCAGCCCCAGCATTTT	CASSLGSGTGHQPQHF
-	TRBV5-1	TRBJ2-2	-	TGCGCCAGCAGCAAGGGGCTGAACACCGGGGAGCTGTTTTTT	CASSKGLNTGELFF
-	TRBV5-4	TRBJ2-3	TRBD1	TGTGCCAGCAGCTCGGGACAGAGCACAGATACGCAGTATTTT	CASSSGQSTDTQYF
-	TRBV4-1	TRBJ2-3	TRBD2	TGCGCCAGCAGCCACGTGACTAGCGGGATTAGCACAGATACGCAGTATTTT	CASSHVTSGISTDTQYF
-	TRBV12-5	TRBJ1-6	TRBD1	TGTGCTAGTGGTCCTCAGGGGGGTAATTCACCCCTCCACTTT	CASGPQGGNSPLHF
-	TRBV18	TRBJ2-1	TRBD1	TGTGCCAGCTCACCGCACCCGACAGGGTCCAATGAGCAGTTCTTC	CASSPHPTGSNEQFF
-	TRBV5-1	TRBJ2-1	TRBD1	TGCGCCAGCAGCCAGGACAGGCGTGAGCAGTTCTTC	CASSQDRREQFF
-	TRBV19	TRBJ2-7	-	TGTGCCAGTAGTATAGGGGACACACCGTCCGAGCAGTACTTC	CASSIGDTPSEQYF
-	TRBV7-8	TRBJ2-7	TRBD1	TGTGCCAGCAGCCCTACAGGGGCCTGGTACGAGCAGTACTTC	CASSPTGAWYEQYF
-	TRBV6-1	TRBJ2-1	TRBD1	TGTGCCAGCAGTGACAATCTCGGGACAGGGGTCGATGAGCAGTTCTTC	CASSDNLGTGVDEQFF
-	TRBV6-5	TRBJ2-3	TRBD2	TGTGCCAGCAGTTGGCGGGGGGAATCAGATACGCAGTATTTT	CASSWRGESDTQYF
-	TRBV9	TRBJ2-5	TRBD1	TGTGCCAGCAGCCTGGGGACAGAAGAGACCCAGTACTTC	CASSLGTEETQYF
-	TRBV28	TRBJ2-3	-	TGTGCCAGCAGTTTCGGGGCAGGAGGGGTCGATACGCAGTATTTT	CASSFGAGGVDTQYF
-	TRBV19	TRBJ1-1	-	TGTGCCAGTAGTATAGACGGCCGGTGGCAGGGCATTGAAGCTTTCTTT	CASSIDGRWQGIEAFF
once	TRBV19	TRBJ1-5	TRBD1	TGTGCCAGTAGTATACGGGGGACAGGGAGTAGCGATCAGCCCCAGCATTTT	CASSIRGTGSSDQPQHF
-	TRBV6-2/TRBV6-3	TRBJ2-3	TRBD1	TGTGCCAGCAGTAGGACAGGGGATACAGATACGCAGTATTTT	CASSRTGDTDTQYF
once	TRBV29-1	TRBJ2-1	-	TGCAGCGTGTCCTCCAGGGATCACAATGAGCAGTTCTTC	CSVSSRDHNEQFF
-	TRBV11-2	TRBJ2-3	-	TGTGCCAGCACGTCGTTTACAGATACGCAGTATTTT	CASTSFTDTQYF
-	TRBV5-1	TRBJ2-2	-	TGCGCCAGCAGCCTCCCGCCGGGTCCTCCCACCGGGGAGCTGTTTTTT	CASSLPPGPPTGELFF
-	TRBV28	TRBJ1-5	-	TGTGCCAGCAGTTACAGGACCTACAGTTGGAGCAATCAGCCCCAGCATTTT	CASSYRTYSWSNQPQHF
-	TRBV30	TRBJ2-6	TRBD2	TGTGCCTGGGGGAGGGCCGGGGCCAACGTCCTGACTTTC	CAWGRAGANVLTF
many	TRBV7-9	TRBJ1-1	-	TGTGCCAGCAGCTTAGGCCCCCCCGCGGGGATGAACACTGAAGCTTTCTTT	CASSLGPPAGMNTEAFF
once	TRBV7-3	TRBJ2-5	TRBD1	TGTGCCAGCAGTCTCTCCGGGACAGGGGGCCCGTACCAAGAGACCCAGTACTTC	CASSLSGTGGPYQETQYF
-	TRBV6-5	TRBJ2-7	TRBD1	TGTGCCAGCAGTTACTCACAGGGGACCTCCTACGAGCAGTACTTC	CASSYSQGTSYEQYF
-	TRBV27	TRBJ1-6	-	TGTGCCAGCAGTTCCCCGAAGGGAGCCCTCCACTTT	CASSSPKGALHF
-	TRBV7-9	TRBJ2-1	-	TGTGCCAGCAGCTTAGGACAACTAGTCTACAATGAGCAGTTCTTC	CASSLGQLVYNEQFF
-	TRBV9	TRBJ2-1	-	TGTGCCAGCAGCGTAGCGGAGGGGAGAATTTGGAATGAGCAGTTCTTC	CASSVAEGRIWNEQFF
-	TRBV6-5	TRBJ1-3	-	TGTGCCAGCAGTTACTCGCCGGGGTGGGGAAACACCATATATTTT	CASSYSPGWGNTIYF
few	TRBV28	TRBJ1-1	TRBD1	TGTGCCAGCAAACAGGGGCCTGAAGCTTTCTTT	CASKQGPEAFF
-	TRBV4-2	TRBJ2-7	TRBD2	TGTGCCAGCAGCCAAGATCGGACTAGCTCCTACGAGCAGTACTTC	CASSQDRTSSYEQYF
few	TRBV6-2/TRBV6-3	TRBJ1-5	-	TGTGCCAGCAGTCGTAGACTATCCTGGACTCAGCCCCAGCATTTT	CASSRRLSWTQPQHF